The rows below give T cell receptor beta chains drawn from one sample of a study of blood T cell repertoires in COVID-19. TCRdb keeps only in-frame clones here, not all; method: immunoSEQ multiplex PCR. The sample has around 160,000 clones, roughly four fifths seen once. Input material: peripheral blood. These receptors were taken from a human donor in a cohort sampled during active COVID-19. CDR3s include the opening cysteine and the closing phenylalanine or tryptophan. D genes are given only for firm matches. Clone size, where shown, is once, few, many, or a class for clones that have expanded.

TRBJ1-1 TRBV5-1 . . TGCGCCAGCAGCCCAACGGGACACGGGCCGAACACTGAAGCTTTCTTT CASSPTGHGPNTEAFF
TRBJ2-2 TRBV5-1 few TRBD1 TGCGCCAGCAGCCTTGTACGGACAGGCACCGGGGAGCTGTTTTTT CASSLVRTGTGELFF
TRBJ2-3 TRBV12-3/TRBV12-4 . . TGTGCCAGCAGCCCGAGGGCAGATACGCAGTATTTT CASSPRADTQYF
TRBJ1-2 TRBV7-9 . TRBD1 TGTGCCAGCAGCTTAGAAACAAGGGACAGGGGCCAAAACTATGGCTACACCTTC CASSLETRDRGQNYGYTF
TRBJ2-5 TRBV28 . TRBD2 TGTGCCAGCAGATCTAGCGGTGGGGGGGAGACCCAGTACTTC CASRSSGGGETQYF
TRBJ2-7 TRBV7-6 . TRBD1 TGTGCCAGCAGCTTAGCCACAGGGGGCGTCCGCGAGCAGTACTTC CASSLATGGVREQYF
TRBJ2-2 TRBV5-1 . TRBD1 TGCGCCAGCAGCTTGAGGACAGGACAGGTCACCGGGGAGCTGTTTTTT CASSLRTGQVTGELFF
TRBJ2-2 TRBV19 . TRBD2 TGTGCCAGTAGTATCCGGGGGGGTCAAACCGGGGAGCTGTTTTTT CASSIRGGQTGELFF
TRBJ2-2 TRBV27 . . TGTGCCAGCAGTTTATCGAGAACCGGGGAGCTGTTTTTT CASSLSRTGELFF
TRBJ1-1 TRBV4-1 . . TGCGCCAGCAGCCTGACGAGGGGGAGGAACACTGAAGCTTTCTTT CASSLTRGRNTEAFF
TRBJ2-3 TRBV9 once TRBD2 TGTGCCAGCAGCTTCCGACTAGCGGGGGGCACAGATACGCAGTATTTT CASSFRLAGGTDTQYF
TRBJ1-6 TRBV9 few . TGTGCCAGCAGCGGCGGGGGGGGAGTATCCCTCCACTTT CASSGGGGVSLHF
TRBJ1-6 TRBV20-1 . . TGCAGTGCTAGTGAACAGGGAAGCTCACCCCTCCACTTT CSASEQGSSPLHF
TRBJ1-2 TRBV5-5 once TRBD1 TGTGCCAGCAGCGCTACAGGGGCCCTCTATGGCTACACCTTC CASSATGALYGYTF
TRBJ2-1 TRBV5-1 few . TGCGCCAGCAATCGGGACTTACTATTCAATGAGCAGTTCTTC CASNRDLLFNEQFF
TRBJ2-3 TRBV29-1 . TRBD2 TGCAGCGTTGATGGTATAGCGGGCGACGGGGGAGAGACGCAGTATTTT CSVDGIAGDGGETQYF
TRBJ1-5 TRBV7-2 . . TGTGCCAGCAGCTCGACAGCTAATCAGCCCCAGCATTTT CASSSTANQPQHF
TRBJ2-7 TRBV6-2/TRBV6-3 . TRBD2 TGTGCCAGCAGTATACGGACTAGTCTCGAGCAGTACTTC CASSIRTSLEQYF
TRBJ1-2 TRBV2 . TRBD1 TGTGCCAGCAGGGGACAGGGTGATAAGTCCTATGGCTACACCTTC CASRGQGDKSYGYTF
TRBJ2-2 TRBV30 . . TGTGCCTGGGGGAGGGGGCTGAACACCGGGGAGCTGTTTTTT CAWGRGLNTGELFF
TRBJ2-7 TRBV6-2/TRBV6-3 . . TGTGCCAGCAGCCTCCGGGTATACGAGCAGTACTTC CASSLRVYEQYF
TRBJ2-7 TRBV12-3/TRBV12-4 . . TGTGCCAGCAGGAGGACAGCCTCCTACGAGCAGTACTTC CASRRTASYEQYF